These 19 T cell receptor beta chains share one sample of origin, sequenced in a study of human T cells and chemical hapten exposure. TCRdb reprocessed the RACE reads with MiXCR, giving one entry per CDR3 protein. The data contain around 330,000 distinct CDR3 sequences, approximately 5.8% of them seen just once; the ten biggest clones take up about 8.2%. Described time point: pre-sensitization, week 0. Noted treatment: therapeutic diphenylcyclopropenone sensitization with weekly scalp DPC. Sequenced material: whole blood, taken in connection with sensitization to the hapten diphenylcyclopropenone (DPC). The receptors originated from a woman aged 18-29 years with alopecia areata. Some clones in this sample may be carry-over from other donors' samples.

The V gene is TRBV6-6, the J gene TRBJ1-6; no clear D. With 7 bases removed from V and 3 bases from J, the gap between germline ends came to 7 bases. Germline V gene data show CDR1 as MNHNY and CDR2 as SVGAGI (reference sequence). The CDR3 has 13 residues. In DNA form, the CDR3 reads TGTGCCAGCACACCGATCTATAATTCACCCCTCCACTTT. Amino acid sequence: CASTPIYNSPLHF.

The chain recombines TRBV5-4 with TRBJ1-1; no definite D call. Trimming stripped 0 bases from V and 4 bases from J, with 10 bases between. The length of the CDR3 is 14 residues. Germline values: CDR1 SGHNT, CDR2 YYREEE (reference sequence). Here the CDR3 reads CASSLGQMSTEAFF. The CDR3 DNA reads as TGTGCCAGCAGCTTGGGCCAGATGAGCACTGAAGCTTTCTTT. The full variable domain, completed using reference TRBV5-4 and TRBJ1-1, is ETGVTQSPTHLIKTRGQQVTLRCSSQSGHNTVSWYQQALGQGPQFIFQYYREEENGRGNFPPRFSGLQFPNYSSELNVNALELDDSALYLCASSLGQMSTEAFFGQGTRLTVV.

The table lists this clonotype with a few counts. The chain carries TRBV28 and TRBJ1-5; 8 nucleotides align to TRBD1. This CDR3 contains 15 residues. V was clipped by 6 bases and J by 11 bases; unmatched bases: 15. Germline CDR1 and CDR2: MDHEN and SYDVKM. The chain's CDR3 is CASSRGQGPGLAQHF. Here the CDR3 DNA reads TGTGCCAGCAGCCGCGGACAGGGACCCGGATTAGCCCAGCATTTT.

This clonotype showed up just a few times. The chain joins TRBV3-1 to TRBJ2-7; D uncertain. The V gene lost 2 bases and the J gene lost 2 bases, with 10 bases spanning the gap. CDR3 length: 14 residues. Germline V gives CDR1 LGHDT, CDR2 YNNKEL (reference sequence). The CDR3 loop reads CASSQLDGAYEQYF. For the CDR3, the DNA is TGTGCCAGCAGCCAACTTGACGGTGCCTACGAGCAGTACTTC.

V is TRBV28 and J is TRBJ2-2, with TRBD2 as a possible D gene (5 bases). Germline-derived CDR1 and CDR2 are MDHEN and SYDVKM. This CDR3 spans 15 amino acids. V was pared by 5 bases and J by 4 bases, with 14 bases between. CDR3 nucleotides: TGTGCCAGCAGTCCCGCTCGGAGCGGCACCGGGGAGCTGTTTTTT. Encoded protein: CASSPARSGTGELFF.

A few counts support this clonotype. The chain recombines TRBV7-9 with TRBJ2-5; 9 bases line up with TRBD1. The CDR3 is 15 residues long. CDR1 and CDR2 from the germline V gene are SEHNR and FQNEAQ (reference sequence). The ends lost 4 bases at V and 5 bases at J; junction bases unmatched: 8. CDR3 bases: TGTGCCAGCAGCTCCTCTGGGACAGGGTGGGAGACCCAGTACTTC. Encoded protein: CASSSSGTGWETQYF.

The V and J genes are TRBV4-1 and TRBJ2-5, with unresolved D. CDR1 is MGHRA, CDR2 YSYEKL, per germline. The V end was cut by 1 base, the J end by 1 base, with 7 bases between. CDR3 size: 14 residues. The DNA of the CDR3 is TGCGCCAGCAGCCAAGGCATACGCCAAGAGACCCAGTACTTC. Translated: CASSQGIRQETQYF.

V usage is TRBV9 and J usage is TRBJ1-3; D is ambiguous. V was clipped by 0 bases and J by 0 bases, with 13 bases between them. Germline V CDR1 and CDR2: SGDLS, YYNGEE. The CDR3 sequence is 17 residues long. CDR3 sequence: CASSVGLDGLSGNTIYF. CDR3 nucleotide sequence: TGTGCCAGCAGCGTAGGACTGGACGGGCTCTCTGGAAACACCATATATTTT.

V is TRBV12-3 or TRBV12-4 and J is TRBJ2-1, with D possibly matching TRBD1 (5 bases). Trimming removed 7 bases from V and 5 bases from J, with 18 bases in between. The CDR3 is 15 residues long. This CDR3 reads CASILDTRGHNEQFF. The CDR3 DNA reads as TGTGCCAGCATCCTGGACACGAGAGGACACAATGAGCAGTTCTTC.

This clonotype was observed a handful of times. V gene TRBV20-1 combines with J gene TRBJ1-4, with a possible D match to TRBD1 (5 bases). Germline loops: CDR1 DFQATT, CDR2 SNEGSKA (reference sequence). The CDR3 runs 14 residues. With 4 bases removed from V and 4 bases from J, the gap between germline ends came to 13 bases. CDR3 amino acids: CSATPGRDNEKLFF. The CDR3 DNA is TGCAGTGCTACCCCGGGACGAGATAATGAAAAACTGTTTTTT.

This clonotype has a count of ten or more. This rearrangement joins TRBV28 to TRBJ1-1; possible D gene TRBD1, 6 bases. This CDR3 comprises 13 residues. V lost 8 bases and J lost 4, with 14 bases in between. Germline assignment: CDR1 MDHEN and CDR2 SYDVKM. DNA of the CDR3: TGTGCCAGCCGGAAGGGGGGCTTCACTGAAGCTTTCTTT. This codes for CASRKGGFTEAFF.

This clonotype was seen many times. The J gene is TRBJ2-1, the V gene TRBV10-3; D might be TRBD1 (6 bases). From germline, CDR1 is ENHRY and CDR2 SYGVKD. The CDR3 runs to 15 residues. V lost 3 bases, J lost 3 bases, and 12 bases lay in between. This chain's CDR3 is CAISDSTGSYNEQFF. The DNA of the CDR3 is TGTGCCATCAGTGACTCTACAGGGAGCTACAATGAGCAGTTCTTC.

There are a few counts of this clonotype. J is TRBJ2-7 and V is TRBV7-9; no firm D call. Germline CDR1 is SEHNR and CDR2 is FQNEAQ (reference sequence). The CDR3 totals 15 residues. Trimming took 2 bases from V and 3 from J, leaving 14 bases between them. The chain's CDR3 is CASSLISARGYEQYF. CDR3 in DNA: TGTGCCAGCAGCTTAATATCGGCCAGAGGCTACGAGCAGTACTTC.

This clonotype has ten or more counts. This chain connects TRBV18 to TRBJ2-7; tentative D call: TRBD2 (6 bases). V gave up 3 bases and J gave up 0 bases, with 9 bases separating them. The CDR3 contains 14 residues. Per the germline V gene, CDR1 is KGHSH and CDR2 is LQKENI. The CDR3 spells CASSPAGGSYEQYF. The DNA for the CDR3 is TGTGCCAGCTCACCGGCCGGGGGCTCCTACGAGCAGTACTTC.

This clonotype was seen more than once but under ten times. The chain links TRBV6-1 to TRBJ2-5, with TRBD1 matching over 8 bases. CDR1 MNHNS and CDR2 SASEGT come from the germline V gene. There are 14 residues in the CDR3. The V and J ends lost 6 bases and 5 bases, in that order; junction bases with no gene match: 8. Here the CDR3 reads CASRPGQVKETQYF. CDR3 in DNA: TGTGCCAGCAGACCGGGACAGGTTAAGGAGACCCAGTACTTC.

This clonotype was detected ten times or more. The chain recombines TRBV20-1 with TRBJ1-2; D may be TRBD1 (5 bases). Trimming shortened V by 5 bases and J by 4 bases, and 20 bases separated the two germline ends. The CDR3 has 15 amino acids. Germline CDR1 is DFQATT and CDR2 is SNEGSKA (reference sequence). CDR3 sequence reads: CSARPGPIPSYGYTF. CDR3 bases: TGCAGTGCTCGACCGGGACCAATCCCCAGCTATGGCTACACCTTC.

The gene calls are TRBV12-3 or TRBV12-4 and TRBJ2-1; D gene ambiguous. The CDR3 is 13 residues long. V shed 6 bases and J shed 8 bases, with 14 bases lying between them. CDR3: CASSLSERHEQFF. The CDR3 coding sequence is TGTGCCAGCAGCCTCTCCGAGAGGCATGAGCAGTTCTTC.

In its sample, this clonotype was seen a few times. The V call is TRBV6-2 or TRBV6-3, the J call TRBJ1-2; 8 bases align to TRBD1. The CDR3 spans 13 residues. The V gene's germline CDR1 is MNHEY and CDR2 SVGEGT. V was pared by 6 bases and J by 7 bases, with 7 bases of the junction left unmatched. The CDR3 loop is CASRGTGGSGYTF. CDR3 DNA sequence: TGTGCCAGCAGGGGAACAGGGGGATCTGGCTACACCTTC.

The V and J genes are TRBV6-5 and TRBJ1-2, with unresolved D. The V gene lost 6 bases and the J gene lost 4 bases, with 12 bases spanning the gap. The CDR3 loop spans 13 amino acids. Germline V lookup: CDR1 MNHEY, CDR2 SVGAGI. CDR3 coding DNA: TGTGCCAGCAGCAGTACGATTTTCTATGGCTACACCTTC. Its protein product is CASSSTIFYGYTF.